This T cell receptor (beta chain) appears in the sequencing data of a study of T cells in Graves' hyperthyroidism and ophthalmopathy. In making diagnoses, clinical symptoms, serum thyroxine and TRAb, thyroid ultrasound and orbital computed tomography were all used. PBMCs stemmed from under 11 ml fresh peripheral blood. Researchers amplified the TCR beta CDR3 regions from RNA transcripts. First-round RT-PCR targeting the TCR CDR3 was performed with the HTBI primer set. TCRdb analysed the multiplex PCR reads with MiXCR anew, one entry per CDR3 protein. This sample has 300,000 to 500,000 distinct CDR3 sequences, with 15% found just once. The CDR3 has 14 amino acids. Germline V gene data show CDR1 as DFQATT and CDR2 as SNEGSKA (reference sequence). Study observations and caveats: Stable hyperthyroidism was told apart from ophthalmopathy by a model built on 13 V-J features.

This clonotype was seen more than once but under ten times. Its matching antigen is unknown. The material sequenced was blood. The TCR was taken from a woman aged 25 to 39 with Graves' hyperthyroidism. This chain connects TRBV20-1 to TRBJ1-5; D is perhaps TRBD1 (5 bases). The CDR3 DNA sequence: TGCAGGGGGTCTTGGGGACGGAGCAATCAGCCCCAGCATTTT. Amino acids: CRGSWGRSNQPQHF.